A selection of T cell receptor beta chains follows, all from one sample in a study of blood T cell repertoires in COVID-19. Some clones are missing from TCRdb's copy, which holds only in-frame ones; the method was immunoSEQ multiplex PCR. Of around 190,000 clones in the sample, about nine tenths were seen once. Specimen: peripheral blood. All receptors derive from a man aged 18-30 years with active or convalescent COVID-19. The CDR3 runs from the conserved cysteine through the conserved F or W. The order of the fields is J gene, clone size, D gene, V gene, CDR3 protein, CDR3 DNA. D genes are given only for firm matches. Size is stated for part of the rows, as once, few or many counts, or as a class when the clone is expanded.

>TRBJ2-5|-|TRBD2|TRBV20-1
CSASASSRGTRETQYF
TGCAGTGCTAGTGCCTCCAGTCGAGGGACTAGAGAGACCCAGTACTTC
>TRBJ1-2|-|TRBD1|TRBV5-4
CATSSPGQTLEGYTF
TGTGCCACCTCCTCTCCGGGACAGACTCTGGAAGGCTACACCTTC
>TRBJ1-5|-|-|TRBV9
CASSVEGNSNQPQHF
TGTGCCAGCAGCGTGGAGGGAAATAGCAATCAGCCCCAGCATTTT
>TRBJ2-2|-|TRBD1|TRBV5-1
CASSARDRGATGELFF
TGCGCCAGCAGCGCCAGGGACAGGGGGGCCACCGGGGAGCTGTTTTTT
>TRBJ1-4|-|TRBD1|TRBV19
CASSQTGASEKLFF
TGTGCCAGTAGTCAGACAGGGGCGTCTGAAAAACTGTTTTTT
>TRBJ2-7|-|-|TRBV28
CASSPGGAHSPYEQYF
TGTGCCAGCAGTCCCGGAGGTGCGCATAGCCCCTACGAGCAGTACTTC
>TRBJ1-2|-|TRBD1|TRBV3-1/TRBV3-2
CASSPTTGVLNYGYTF
TGTGCCAGCAGCCCAACAACAGGGGTGCTTAACTATGGCTACACCTTC
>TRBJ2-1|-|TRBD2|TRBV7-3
CASSPGLAGGFRSYNEQFF
TGTGCCAGCAGCCCCGGACTAGCGGGGGGCTTCCGCTCCTACAATGAGCAGTTCTTC
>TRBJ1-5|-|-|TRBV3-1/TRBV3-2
CASSQDLVNQPQHF
TGTGCCAGCAGCCAAGATCTCGTAAATCAGCCCCAGCATTTT
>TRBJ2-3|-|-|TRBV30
CALVKGVERDTQYF
TGTGCCCTTGTAAAGGGAGTCGAGAGAGATACGCAGTATTTT
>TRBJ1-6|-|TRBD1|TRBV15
CATSRKTGGAGNSPLHF
TGTGCCACCAGCAGAAAGACAGGGGGCGCGGGGAATTCACCCCTCCACTTT
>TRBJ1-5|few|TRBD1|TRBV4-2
CASSPWTGRNQPQHF
TGTGCCAGCAGCCCCTGGACAGGGCGCAATCAGCCCCAGCATTTT
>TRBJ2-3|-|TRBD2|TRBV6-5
CASSSGGSVWADTQYF
TGTGCCAGCAGTTCGGGGGGTAGTGTGTGGGCAGATACGCAGTATTTT
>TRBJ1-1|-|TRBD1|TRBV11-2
CASSLVGGTGGNTEAFF
TGTGCCAGCAGCTTAGTCGGGGGGACAGGAGGGAACACTGAAGCTTTCTTT
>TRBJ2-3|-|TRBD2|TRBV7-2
CASGSEGWSGGDTQYF
TGTGCCAGCGGATCGGAAGGGTGGAGCGGGGGAGATACGCAGTATTTT
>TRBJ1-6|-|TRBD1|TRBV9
CASSAGTAPNSPLHF
TGTGCCAGCAGCGCTGGGACAGCACCTAATTCACCCCTCCACTTT
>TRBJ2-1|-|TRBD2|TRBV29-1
CSGKGLLAGGHNEQFF
TGCAGCGGCAAGGGGTTACTAGCGGGAGGACACAATGAGCAGTTCTTC
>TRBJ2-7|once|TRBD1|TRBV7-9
CASSLSFVGQGTYEQYF
TGTGCCAGCAGCTTAAGTTTCGTCGGACAGGGGACCTACGAGCAGTACTTC
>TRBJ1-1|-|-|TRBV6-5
CASSWAGFMNTEAFF
TGTGCCAGCAGCTGGGCGGGATTTATGAACACTGAAGCTTTCTTT
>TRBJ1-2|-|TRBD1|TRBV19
CASRDNRGLYGYTF
TGTGCCAGTAGGGACAACAGGGGGCTGTATGGCTACACCTTC
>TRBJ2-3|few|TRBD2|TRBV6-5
CASTPASGGADTQYF
TGTGCCAGCACCCCAGCTAGCGGGGGCGCAGATACGCAGTATTTT
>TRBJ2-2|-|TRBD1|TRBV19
CASSSLTGYDGELFF
TGTGCCAGTAGCTCCCTGACAGGGTATGACGGGGAGCTGTTTTTT
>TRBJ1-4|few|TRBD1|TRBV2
CASSPAPSDREANEKLFF
TGTGCCAGCAGTCCAGCTCCCTCGGACAGGGAAGCTAATGAAAAACTGTTTTTT
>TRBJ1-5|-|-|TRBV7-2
CASSLAPNQPQHF
TGTGCCAGCAGCTTAGCCCCTAATCAGCCCCAGCATTTT
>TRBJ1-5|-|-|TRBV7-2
CASSFSGLSNQPQHF
TGTGCCAGCAGCTTTTCGGGACTTAGCAATCAGCCCCAGCATTTT
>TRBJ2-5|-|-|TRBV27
CASSLERTQYF
TGTGCCAGCAGTTTAGAGAGGACCCAGTACTTC
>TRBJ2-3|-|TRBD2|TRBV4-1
CASSHVAGGSSTDTQYF
TGCGCCAGCAGCCATGTAGCGGGGGGGTCTAGCACAGATACGCAGTATTTT
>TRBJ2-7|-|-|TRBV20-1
CSASDPVGGNEQYF
TGCAGTGCTAGTGATCCGGTTGGGGGGAACGAGCAGTACTTC
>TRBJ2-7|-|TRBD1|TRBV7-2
CASSPRQGGVYEQYF
TGTGCCAGCAGCCCCCGACAGGGGGGGGTGTACGAGCAGTACTTC
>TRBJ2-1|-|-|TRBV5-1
CASSLSAATSYNEQFF
TGCGCCAGCAGCTTGTCAGCGGCAACCTCCTACAATGAGCAGTTCTTC
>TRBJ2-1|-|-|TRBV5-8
CASSFFPRDSQFF
TGTGCCAGCAGCTTTTTTCCCCGGGACTCGCAGTTCTTC
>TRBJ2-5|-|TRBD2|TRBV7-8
CASSATSGGVAETQYF
TGTGCCAGCAGCGCGACTAGCGGGGGGGTCGCGGAGACCCAGTACTTC
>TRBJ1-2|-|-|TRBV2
CASKGPLYGYTF
TGTGCCAGCAAGGGGCCGCTCTATGGCTACACCTTC
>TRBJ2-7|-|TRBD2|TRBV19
CASSSGLAGTEQYF
TGTGCCAGTAGTTCTGGACTAGCGGGTACCGAGCAGTACTTC
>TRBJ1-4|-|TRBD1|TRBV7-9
CASSRTGSGEKLFF
TGTGCCAGCAGCAGGACAGGGTCGGGAGAAAAACTGTTTTTT
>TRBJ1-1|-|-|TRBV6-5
CASSASGLGEAFF
TGTGCCAGCAGCGCATCGGGTCTCGGTGAAGCTTTCTTT
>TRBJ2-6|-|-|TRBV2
CASSEDRSSGANVLTF
TGTGCCAGCAGTGAAGACAGAAGCTCTGGGGCCAACGTCCTGACTTTC
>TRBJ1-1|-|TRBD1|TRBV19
CASSSQGGTGAEAFF
TGTGCCAGTAGTTCCCAGGGGGGCACCGGCGCTGAAGCTTTCTTT
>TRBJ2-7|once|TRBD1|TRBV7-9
CASSLELGTGTYEQYF
TGTGCCAGCAGCTTAGAATTAGGGACAGGAACCTACGAGCAGTACTTC
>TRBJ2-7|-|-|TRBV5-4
CASSSKPDKPLLREYF
TGTGCCAGCAGCTCAAAACCAGACAAACCTCTCCTCCGAGAGTACTTC
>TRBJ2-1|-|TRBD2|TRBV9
CASSVVTSGDYNEQFF
TGTGCCAGCAGCGTAGTCACTAGCGGGGACTACAATGAGCAGTTCTTC
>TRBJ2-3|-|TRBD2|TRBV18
CASSLIKLAVTDTQYF
TGTGCCAGCTCACTTATAAAACTAGCGGTGACAGATACGCAGTATTTT
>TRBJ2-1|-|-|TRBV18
CASSPPLAYEQFF
TGTGCCAGCTCACCACCGTTAGCGTATGAGCAGTTCTTC
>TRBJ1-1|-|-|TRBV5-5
CASSLCYLFWRTGDTEAFF
TGTGCCAGCAGCTTGTGCTATTTGTTTTGGAGGACGGGCGACACTGAAGCTTTCTTT
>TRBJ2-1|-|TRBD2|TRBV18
CASSLTSGVTGEQFF
TGTGCCAGCTCACTGACTAGCGGGGTCACGGGTGAGCAGTTCTTC
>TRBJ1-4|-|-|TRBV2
CASSVQGTSEKLFF
TGTGCCAGCAGTGTGCAGGGTACAAGTGAAAAACTGTTTTTT
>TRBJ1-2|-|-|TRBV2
CASSEMRGWGYTF
TGTGCCAGCAGTGAGATGCGGGGTTGGGGCTACACCTTC
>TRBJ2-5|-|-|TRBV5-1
CASSLASAREETQYF
TGCGCCAGCAGCTTGGCGTCAGCCAGGGAAGAGACCCAGTACTTC
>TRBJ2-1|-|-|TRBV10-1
CASSEGSGYEQFF
TGCGCCAGCAGTGAGGGAAGCGGGTATGAGCAGTTCTTC
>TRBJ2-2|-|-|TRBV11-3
CASSFTGSTNTGELFF
TGTGCCAGCAGCTTTACAGGGAGCACGAACACCGGGGAGCTGTTTTTT
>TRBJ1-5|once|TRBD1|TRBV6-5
CASRELRGARQPQHF
TGTGCCAGCAGGGAGCTCAGGGGGGCAAGGCAGCCCCAGCATTTT
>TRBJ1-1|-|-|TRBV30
CAWSGPRMVSTEAFF
TGTGCCTGGAGTGGACCGCGGATGGTGAGCACTGAAGCTTTCTTT
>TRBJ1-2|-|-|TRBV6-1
CASSESRRDYGYTF
TGTGCCAGCAGTGAGTCCCGCAGGGATTATGGCTACACCTTC